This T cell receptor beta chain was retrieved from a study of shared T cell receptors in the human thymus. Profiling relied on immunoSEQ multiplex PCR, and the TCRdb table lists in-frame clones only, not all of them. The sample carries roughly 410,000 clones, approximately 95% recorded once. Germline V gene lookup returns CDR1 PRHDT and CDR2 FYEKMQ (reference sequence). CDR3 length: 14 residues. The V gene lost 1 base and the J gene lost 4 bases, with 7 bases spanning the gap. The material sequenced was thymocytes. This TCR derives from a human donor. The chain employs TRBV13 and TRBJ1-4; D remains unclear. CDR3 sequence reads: CASSLVRINEKLFF. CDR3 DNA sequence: TGTGCCAGCAGCTTAGTGCGGATTAATGAAAAACTGTTTTTT.